The clone carrying this T cell receptor beta chain has just one count. Its matching antigen is unknown. Method: immunoSEQ multiplex PCR; TCRdb's copy keeps in-frame clones and lacks some. The table includes tens of thousands of clones, about 88% detected once. People who had autoimmune disease history or systemic immunosuppression were excluded. CDR1 is KGHSH, CDR2 LQKENI, per germline. The CDR3 is 16 residues long. With V trimmed by 3 bases and J by 3 bases, 7 bases remained unmatched. This record comes from a study of OX40 agonist ivuxolimab in advanced cancers. Overall study context: Participants could have had prior anti-PD-1, anti-PD-L1 or anti-CTLA-4 therapy, and around 40% had some. Broader study findings: Normalized T-cell clonal expansion was also low in some nonresponders.

The rearrangement joins TRBV18 to TRBJ2-2, with 7 bases that match TRBD1. This sample comprised CD4+ or CD8+ T cells sorted from blood, obtained in a trial of the OX40 agonist ivuxolimab. This clonotype was sampled from an adult with an advanced solid tumor such as melanoma, head and neck, liver or kidney cancer. CDR3 bases: TGTGCCAGCTCACCGACTGGGACAGCTTACACCGGGGAGCTGTTTTTT. This gives the protein CASSPTGTAYTGELFF.